This is a list of T cell receptor beta chains from one sample in a study of T cell responses to AZD1222 COVID-19 vaccine. Some clones are missing from TCRdb's copy, which holds only in-frame ones; the method was immunoSEQ multiplex PCR. The sample yields about 86,000 clones, 78% seen once. The specimen was peripheral blood, collected on day 0 of AZD1222 vaccination. Receptors originate from an adult in good health. The CDR3 runs from the conserved cysteine through the conserved F or W. The order of the fields is J gene, V gene, D gene, CDR3 protein, CDR3 DNA. The D gene is left open where the match is weak.

TRBJ2-7 TRBV5-4 TRBD2 CASSLATSGRLGEQYF TGTGCCAGCAGCTTGGCCACTAGCGGGAGGCTGGGCGAGCAGTACTTC
TRBJ2-7 TRBV27 TRBD1 CASSPRDRRPYEQYF TGTGCCAGCAGCCCTAGGGACAGGCGCCCCTACGAGCAGTACTTC
TRBJ1-5 TRBV19 - CASSPTSTGPNQPQHF TGTGCCAGTAGTCCGACGTCGACAGGACCCAATCAGCCCCAGCATTTT
TRBJ2-3 TRBV6-5 TRBD2 CASSSGTSGKNTQYF TGTGCCAGCAGCTCCGGGACTAGCGGGAAGAATACGCAGTATTTT
TRBJ2-3 TRBV14 TRBD1 CASADRLIGTQYF TGTGCCAGCGCGGACAGGTTGATAGGTACGCAGTATTTT
TRBJ2-2 TRBV7-2 - CASSQTVTGELFF TGTGCCAGCAGCCAGACAGTTACCGGGGAGCTGTTTTTT
TRBJ1-4 TRBV7-2 - CASSSNQEPNEKLFF TGTGCCAGCAGCTCCAATCAGGAACCCAATGAAAAACTGTTTTTT
TRBJ2-3 TRBV10-2 TRBD2 CASHSGRTPSTDTQYF TGCGCCAGCCATAGCGGGAGGACTCCTAGCACAGATACGCAGTATTTT
TRBJ2-7 TRBV5-4 - CASSPRDSYEQYF TGTGCCAGCAGCCCCAGGGATTCCTACGAGCAGTACTTC
TRBJ1-3 TRBV3-1/TRBV3-2 TRBD1 CASKGGGGNTIYF TGTGCCAGCAAGGGAGGGGGCGGAAACACCATATATTTT
TRBJ2-6 TRBV4-3 - CASSYLGGGGTVSGANVLTF TGCGCCAGCAGCTACCTGGGCGGGGGAGGGACAGTCTCAGGGGCCAACGTCCTGACTTTC
TRBJ2-2 TRBV7-5 - CVRSFPHADKSTGELFF TGTGTCAGAAGCTTCCCTCACGCTGACAAGAGCACCGGGGAGCTGTTTTTT
TRBJ2-1 TRBV13 TRBD2 CASSKGTSGILANEQFF TGTGCCAGCAGCAAAGGGACTAGCGGGATTTTGGCCAATGAGCAGTTCTTC
TRBJ1-5 TRBV18 TRBD1 CASSSGQDQPQHF TGTGCCAGCTCATCTGGACAGGATCAGCCCCAGCATTTT
TRBJ2-1 TRBV10-3 TRBD2 CAISGGTSGVGSSYNEQFF TGTGCCATCAGTGGCGGGACTAGCGGAGTGGGTAGCTCCTACAATGAGCAGTTCTTC
TRBJ2-1 TRBV25-1 TRBD2 CASSEFAGEYNEQFF TGTGCCAGCAGTGAATTTGCGGGAGAGTACAATGAGCAGTTCTTC
TRBJ2-3 TRBV19 TRBD2 CASSKRLAGVADTQYF TGTGCCAGTAGTAAACGACTAGCGGGAGTCGCAGATACGCAGTATTTT
TRBJ2-2 TRBV9 TRBD2 CASSVGLAGGSTGELFF TGTGCCAGCAGCGTAGGTTTGGCGGGAGGATCCACCGGGGAGCTGTTTTTT
TRBJ2-1 TRBV28 TRBD1 CATQGPHRGNEQFF TGTGCCACCCAGGGCCCCCACAGGGGCAATGAGCAGTTCTTC
TRBJ1-1 TRBV28 TRBD1 CASSFPSPGTVNTEAFF TGTGCCAGCAGTTTCCCCTCCCCCGGGACAGTGAACACTGAAGCTTTCTTT
TRBJ2-1 TRBV4-3 TRBD1 CASSRDRDSSYNEQFF TGCGCCAGCAGCCGCGACAGGGATAGCTCCTACAATGAGCAGTTCTTC
TRBJ2-7 TRBV18 - CASSPPGPIYEQYF TGTGCCAGCTCACCACCGGGCCCAATCTACGAGCAGTACTTC
TRBJ2-7 TRBV4-2 TRBD1 CASSHSTGWSYEQYF TGTGCCAGCAGCCATTCGACAGGGTGGTCCTACGAGCAGTACTTC
TRBJ1-2 TRBV29-1 - CSVEATPYGYTF TGCAGCGTTGAAGCCACACCATATGGCTACACCTTC